This TCR beta chain appears in the sequencing data of a study of control samples from healthy donors and cancer patients. Assay: immunoSEQ multiplex PCR; the TCRdb copy retains only in-frame clones and omits some. The sample yields roughly 400,000 clones, 90% seen once. The CDR3 totals 15 residues. Germline V gene data show CDR1 as SGHRS and CDR2 as YFSETQ. V was clipped by 2 bases and J by 6 bases, with 17 bases between them. The chain links TRBV5-1 to TRBJ1-1; the D is unclear. The TCR comes from a man in his forties or fifties with head and neck cancer. The sample comprised PBMCs. The CDR3 here is CASSLSGNYPSEAFF. In nucleotides, the CDR3 is TGCGCCAGCAGCTTATCCGGCAACTATCCCTCTGAAGCTTTCTTT.